This T cell receptor beta chain emerged from a study of blood T cell repertoires in COVID-19 (dated by TCRdb to the early 2020s). As for the study more broadly: Samples from collaborators originated in the United States, Italy and Spain and spanned both the acute and convalescent phases of COVID-19. Samples came from the ongoing ImmuneRACE study (first 160 participants) plus 1,254 subjects from 6 global collaborators. The prospective study material was composed of cDNA or gDNA derived from T cells, B-cell-depleted T cells, or PBMCs. Where available, HLA class I and class II types were obtained from metadata supplied by the sample provider rather than from assay-based typing. Nearly every sample came with metadata listing a de-identified subject ID, COVID-19 status, age in years and sex. The repertoires were released in a freely available public database meant as a resource for research on the immune response to SARS-CoV-2. Subjects who had been exposed to COVID-19, were actively infected with it, or had recovered from it provided the deeply sampled blood TCRbeta repertoires that made up the dataset.

Whole blood was collected in K2EDTA tubes by collaborating institutions according to the institutions' own protocols. For TCRbeta analysis, collaborator samples were shipped as frozen whole blood, as isolated PBMCs, or as DNA extracted from either sample type. Broader findings and caveats from the paper: How much clinical and demographic metadata was included differed by source and by participant, and the metadata was provided uncurated.

The sample holds a few counts of this clone. Its antigen target is currently unknown. No per-base quality is available; no much larger clone lies one base away. The immunoSEQ Assay, a bias-controlled multiplex PCR, was used to amplify TCRbeta CDR3 regions from genomic DNA. Turning to the authors' computational methods: The number of nucleated cells in each sample was estimated from the amplification of reference gene primers within the assay. To quantify the absolute abundance of each unique TCRbeta CDR3 rearrangement, sequence reads were collapsed and filtered. For each sample, productive Simpson clonality was calculated by taking the square root of Simpson's diversity index across productive rearrangements. TCRdb obtained this table from immuneACCESS and retained in-frame rearrangements with V and J assigned. These tables miss some clones; where compared with another copy, unresolved V genes account for less than half of the shortfall, and the remainder is unexplained. That table is the source of V, J and clone size, and D and trimming were worked out from the DNA. The table for this sample lists more than 200,000 clones; around nine tenths of them were counted only once. Roughly 3.1% of the sample goes to the ten largest clones.

The sample consisted of peripheral blood. The TCR was taken from a man younger than 35 with active or convalescent COVID-19.

CDR3 sequence: CASPGEGSDSYEQYF. The DNA sequence is TGTGCCAGTCCCGGAGAAGGCAGTGACTCCTACGAGCAGTACTTC. The rearranged chain carries TRBV5-3 and TRBJ2-7, with the D gene too uncertain to name. TRBV5-3 counts as an open reading frame of uncertain function. Deletion took 8 bases off V and 0 bases off J, with a span of 18 bases between the germline ends. The CDR3 runs 15 residues from the cysteine to the phenylalanine. The entry retains the CDR3 DNA only, 45 bases that are in frame from base 1.